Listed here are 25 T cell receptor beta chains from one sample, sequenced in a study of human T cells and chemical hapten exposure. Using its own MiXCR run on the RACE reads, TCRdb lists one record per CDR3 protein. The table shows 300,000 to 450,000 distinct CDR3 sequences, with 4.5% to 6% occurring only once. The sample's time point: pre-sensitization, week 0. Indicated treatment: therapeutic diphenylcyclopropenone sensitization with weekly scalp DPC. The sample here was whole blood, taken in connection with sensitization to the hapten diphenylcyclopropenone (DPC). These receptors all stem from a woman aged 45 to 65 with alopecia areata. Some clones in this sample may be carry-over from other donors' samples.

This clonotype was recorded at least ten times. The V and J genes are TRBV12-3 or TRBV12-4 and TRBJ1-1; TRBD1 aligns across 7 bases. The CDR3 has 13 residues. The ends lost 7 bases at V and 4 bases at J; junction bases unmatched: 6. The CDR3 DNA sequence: TGTGCCAGCAACGCAGGGGGAGTCACTGAAGCTTTCTTT. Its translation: CASNAGGVTEAFF.

The CDR3: CATSRDSRGPFQPQHF. The CDR3 nucleotides are TGTGCCACCAGCAGAGATTCCAGGGGCCCTTTTCAGCCCCAGCATTTT. The gene calls are TRBV15 and TRBJ1-5; TRBD1 is a possible D gene (6 bases). The CDR3 loop spans 16 amino acids. Trimming stripped 0 bases from V and 6 bases from J, with 15 bases between. Germline CDR1 and CDR2: LNHNV and YYDKDF (reference sequence).

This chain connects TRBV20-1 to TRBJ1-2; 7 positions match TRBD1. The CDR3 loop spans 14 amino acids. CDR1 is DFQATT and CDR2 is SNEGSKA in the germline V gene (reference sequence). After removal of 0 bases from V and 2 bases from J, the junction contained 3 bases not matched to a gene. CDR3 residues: CSARDVRGNYGYTF. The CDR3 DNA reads TGCAGTGCTAGAGATGTCAGGGGGAACTATGGCTACACCTTC.

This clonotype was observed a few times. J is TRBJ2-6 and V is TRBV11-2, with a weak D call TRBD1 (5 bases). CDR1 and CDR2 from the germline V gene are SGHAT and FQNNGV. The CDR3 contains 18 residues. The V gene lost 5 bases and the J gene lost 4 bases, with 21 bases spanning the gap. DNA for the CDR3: TGTGCCAGCAGCCACGACAGCGAAGCCCTCTCAGGGGCCAACGTCCTGACTTTC. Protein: CASSHDSEALSGANVLTF.

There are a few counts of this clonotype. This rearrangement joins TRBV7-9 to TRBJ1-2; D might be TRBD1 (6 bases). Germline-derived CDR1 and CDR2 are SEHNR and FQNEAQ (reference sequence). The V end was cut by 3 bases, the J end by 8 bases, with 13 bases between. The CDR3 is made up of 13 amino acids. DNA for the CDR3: TGTGCCAGCAGCTTTACAGGGAATCGGGGCTACACCTTC. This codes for CASSFTGNRGYTF.

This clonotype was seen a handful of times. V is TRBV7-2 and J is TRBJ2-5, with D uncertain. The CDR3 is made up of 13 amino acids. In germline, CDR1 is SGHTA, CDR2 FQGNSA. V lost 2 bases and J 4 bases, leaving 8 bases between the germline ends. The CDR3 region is CASSLKARETQYF. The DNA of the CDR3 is TGTGCCAGCAGCTTAAAAGCGAGAGAGACCCAGTACTTC.

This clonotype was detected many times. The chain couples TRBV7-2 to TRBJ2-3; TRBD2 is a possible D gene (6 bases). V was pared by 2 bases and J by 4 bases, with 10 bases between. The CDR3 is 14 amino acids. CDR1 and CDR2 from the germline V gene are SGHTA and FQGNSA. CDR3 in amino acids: CASSLRRGADTQYF. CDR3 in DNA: TGTGCCAGCAGCTTAAGGCGGGGCGCAGATACGCAGTATTTT.

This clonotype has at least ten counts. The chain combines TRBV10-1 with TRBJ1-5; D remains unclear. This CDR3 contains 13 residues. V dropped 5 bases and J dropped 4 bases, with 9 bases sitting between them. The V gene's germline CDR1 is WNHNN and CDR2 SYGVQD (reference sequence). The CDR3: CASSSTVNQPQHF. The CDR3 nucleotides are TGCGCCAGCAGTTCGACCGTTAATCAGCCCCAGCATTTT.

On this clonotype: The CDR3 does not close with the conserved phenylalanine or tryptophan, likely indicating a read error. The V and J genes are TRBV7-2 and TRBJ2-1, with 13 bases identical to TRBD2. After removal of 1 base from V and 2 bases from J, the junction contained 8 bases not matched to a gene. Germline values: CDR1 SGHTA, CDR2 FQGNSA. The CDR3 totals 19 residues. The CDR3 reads CASSLDWTSGSGPYNEQFS. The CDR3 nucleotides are TGTGCCAGCAGCTTAGACTGGACTAGCGGGAGTGGGCCCTACAATGAGCAGTTCTCC.

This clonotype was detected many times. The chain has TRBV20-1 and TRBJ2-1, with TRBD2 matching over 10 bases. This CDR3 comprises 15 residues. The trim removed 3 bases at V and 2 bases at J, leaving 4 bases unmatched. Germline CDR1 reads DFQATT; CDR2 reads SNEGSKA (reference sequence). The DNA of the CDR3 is TGCAGTGCTAGTTCGGGACTAGCGCCCTACAATGAGCAGTTCTTC. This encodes CSASSGLAPYNEQFF.

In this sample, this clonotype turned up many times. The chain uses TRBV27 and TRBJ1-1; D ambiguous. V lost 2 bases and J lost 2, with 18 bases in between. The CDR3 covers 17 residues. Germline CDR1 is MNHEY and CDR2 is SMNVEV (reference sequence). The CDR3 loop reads CASSLTHVTRYNTEAFF. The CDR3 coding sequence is TGTGCCAGCAGTTTAACCCACGTTACACGCTATAACACTGAAGCTTTCTTT.

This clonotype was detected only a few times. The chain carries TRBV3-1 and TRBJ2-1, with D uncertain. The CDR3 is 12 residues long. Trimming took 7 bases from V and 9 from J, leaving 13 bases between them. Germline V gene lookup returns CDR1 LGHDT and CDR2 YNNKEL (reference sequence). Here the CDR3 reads CASTIGHGEQFF. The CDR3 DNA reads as TGTGCCAGCACAATAGGGCACGGTGAGCAGTTCTTC.

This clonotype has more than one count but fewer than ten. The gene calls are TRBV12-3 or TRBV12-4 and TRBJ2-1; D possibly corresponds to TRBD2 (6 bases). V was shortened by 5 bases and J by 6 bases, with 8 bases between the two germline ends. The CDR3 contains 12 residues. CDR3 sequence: CASSTTSNEQFF. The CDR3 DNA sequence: TGTGCCAGCAGTACGACTAGCAATGAGCAGTTCTTC.

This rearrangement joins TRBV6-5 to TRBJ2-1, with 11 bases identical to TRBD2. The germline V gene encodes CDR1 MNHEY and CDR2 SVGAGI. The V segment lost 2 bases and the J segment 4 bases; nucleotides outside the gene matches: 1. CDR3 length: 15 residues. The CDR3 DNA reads TGTGCCAGCAGTTACCGACTAGCGGGATACAATGAGCAGTTCTTC. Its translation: CASSYRLAGYNEQFF.

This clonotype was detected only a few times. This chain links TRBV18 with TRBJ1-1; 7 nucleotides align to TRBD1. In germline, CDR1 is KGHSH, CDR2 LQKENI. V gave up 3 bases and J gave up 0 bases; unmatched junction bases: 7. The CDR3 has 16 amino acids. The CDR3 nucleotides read TGTGCCAGCTCACCGATTTCGGGACAGATGAACACTGAAGCTTTCTTT. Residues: CASSPISGQMNTEAFF.

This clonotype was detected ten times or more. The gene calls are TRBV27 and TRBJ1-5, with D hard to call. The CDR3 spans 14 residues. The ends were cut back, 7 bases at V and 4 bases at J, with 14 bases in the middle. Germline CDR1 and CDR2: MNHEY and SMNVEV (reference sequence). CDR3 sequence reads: CASKLSEANQPQHF. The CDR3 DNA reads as TGTGCCAGCAAACTTTCGGAGGCAAATCAGCCCCAGCATTTT.

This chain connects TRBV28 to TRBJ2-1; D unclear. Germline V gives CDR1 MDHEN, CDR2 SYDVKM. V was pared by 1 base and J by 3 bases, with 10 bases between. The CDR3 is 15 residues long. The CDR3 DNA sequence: TGTGCCAGCAGTTTATCCCTGGCAGTCTACAATGAGCAGTTCTTC. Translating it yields CASSLSLAVYNEQFF.

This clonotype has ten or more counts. The CDR3 nucleotides read TGTGCCAGCAGCCAAGCCGGACTGAGACTACATGAGCAGTTCTTC. Residues: CASSQAGLRLHEQFF. The chain is built from TRBV14 and TRBJ2-1; tentatively, D is TRBD2 (5 bases). Trimming removed 1 base from V and 8 bases from J, with 15 bases in between. CDR1 is SGHDN and CDR2 is FVKESK in the germline V gene. CDR3 size: 15 residues. Full variable domain (outside the CDR3, taken from reference TRBV14 and TRBJ2-1): EAGVTQFPSHSVIEKGQTVTLRCDPISGHDNLYWYRRVMGKEIKFLLHFVKESKQDESGMPNNRFLAERTGGTYSTLKVQPAELEDSGVYFCASSQAGLRLHEQFFGPGTRLTVL.

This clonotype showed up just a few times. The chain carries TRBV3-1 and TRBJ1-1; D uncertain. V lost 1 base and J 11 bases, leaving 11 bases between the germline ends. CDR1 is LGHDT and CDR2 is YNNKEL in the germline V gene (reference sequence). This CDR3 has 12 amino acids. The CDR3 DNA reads TGTGCCAGCAGCCAAGGGAAGGAGGGCGCTTTCTTT. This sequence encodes CASSQGKEGAFF.

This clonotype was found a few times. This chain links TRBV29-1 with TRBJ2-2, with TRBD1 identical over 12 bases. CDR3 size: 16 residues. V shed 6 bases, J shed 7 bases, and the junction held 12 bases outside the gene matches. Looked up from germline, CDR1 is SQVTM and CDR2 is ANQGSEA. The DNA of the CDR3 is TGCAGCGTAGCTCCCGGGACAGGGGGCGCGTTCGGGGAGCTGTTTTTT. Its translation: CSVAPGTGGAFGELFF.

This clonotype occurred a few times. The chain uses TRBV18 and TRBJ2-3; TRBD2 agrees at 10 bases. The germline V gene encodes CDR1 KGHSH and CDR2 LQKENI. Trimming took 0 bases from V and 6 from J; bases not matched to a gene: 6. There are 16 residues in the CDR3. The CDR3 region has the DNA TGTGCCAGCTCACCACCAAGCGGGAGGGCCGCGGATACGCAGTATTTT. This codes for CASSPPSGRAADTQYF.

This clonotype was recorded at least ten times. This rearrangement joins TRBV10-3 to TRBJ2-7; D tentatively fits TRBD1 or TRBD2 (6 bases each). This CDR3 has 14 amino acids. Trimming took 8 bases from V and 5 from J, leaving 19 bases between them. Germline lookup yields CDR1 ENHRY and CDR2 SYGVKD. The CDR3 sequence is CAIQFGGGPNEQYF. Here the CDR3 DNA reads TGTGCCATCCAGTTCGGAGGGGGGCCAAACGAGCAGTACTTC.

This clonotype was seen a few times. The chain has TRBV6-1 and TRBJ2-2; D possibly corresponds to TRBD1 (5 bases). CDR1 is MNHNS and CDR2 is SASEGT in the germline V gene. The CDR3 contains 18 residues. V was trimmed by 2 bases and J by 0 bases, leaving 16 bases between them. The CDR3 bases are TGTGCCAGCAGTGAAACAGCTGCCGACAGCTCGAACACCGGGGAGCTGTTTTTT. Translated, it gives CASSETAADSSNTGELFF.

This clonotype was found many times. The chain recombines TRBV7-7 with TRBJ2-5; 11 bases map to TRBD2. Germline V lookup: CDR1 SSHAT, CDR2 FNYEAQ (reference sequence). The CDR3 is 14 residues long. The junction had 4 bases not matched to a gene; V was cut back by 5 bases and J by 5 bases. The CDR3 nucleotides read TGTGCCAGCAGCCAGGGACTAGCGGAGGAGACCCAGTACTTC. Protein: CASSQGLAEETQYF. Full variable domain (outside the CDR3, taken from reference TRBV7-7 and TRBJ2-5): GAGVSQSPRYKVTKRGQDVTLRCDPISSHATLYWYQQALGQGPEFLTYFNYEAQPDKSGLPSDRFSAERPEGSISTLTIQRTEQRDSAMYRCASSQGLAEETQYFGPGTRLLVL.

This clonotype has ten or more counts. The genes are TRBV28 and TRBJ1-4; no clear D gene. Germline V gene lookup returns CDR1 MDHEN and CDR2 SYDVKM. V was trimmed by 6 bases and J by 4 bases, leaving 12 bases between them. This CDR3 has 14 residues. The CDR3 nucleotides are TGTGCCAGCAGCCAGATCGGGTATAATGAAAAACTGTTTTTT. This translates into CASSQIGYNEKLFF.